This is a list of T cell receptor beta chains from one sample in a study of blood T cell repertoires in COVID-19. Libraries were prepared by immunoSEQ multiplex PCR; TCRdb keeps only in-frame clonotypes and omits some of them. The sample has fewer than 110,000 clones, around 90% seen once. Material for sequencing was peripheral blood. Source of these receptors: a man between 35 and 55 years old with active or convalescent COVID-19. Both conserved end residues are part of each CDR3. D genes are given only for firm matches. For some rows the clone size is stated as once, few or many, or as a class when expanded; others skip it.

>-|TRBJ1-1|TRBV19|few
CASSIRGEAFF
TGTGCCAGTAGTATCCGGGGTGAAGCTTTCTTT
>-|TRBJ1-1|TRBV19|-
CATAEQGRYTEAFF
TGTGCCACCGCGGAGCAGGGAAGATACACTGAAGCTTTCTTT
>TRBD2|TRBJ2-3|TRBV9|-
CASSVGTRASDTQYF
TGTGCCAGCAGCGTAGGGACTAGAGCGTCGGATACGCAGTATTTT
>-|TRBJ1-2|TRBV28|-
CASSFSSGIYGYTF
TGTGCCAGCAGTTTCAGTTCGGGTATCTATGGCTACACCTTC
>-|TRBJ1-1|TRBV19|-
CASRIAAVNTEAFF
TGTGCCAGTAGGATCGCGGCCGTGAACACTGAAGCTTTCTTT
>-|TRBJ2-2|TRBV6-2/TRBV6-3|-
CASSTGSGTGELFF
TGTGCCAGCAGTACAGGGAGCGGCACCGGGGAGCTGTTTTTT
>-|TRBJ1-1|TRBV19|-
CASSPFKAGNTEAFF
TGTGCCAGTAGTCCGTTCAAGGCAGGGAACACTGAAGCTTTCTTT
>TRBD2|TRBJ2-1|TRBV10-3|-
CAISDVSGVHNEQFF
TGTGCCATCAGTGATGTTAGCGGGGTACACAATGAGCAGTTCTTC
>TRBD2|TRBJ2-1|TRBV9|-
CASSVGVAGGLGEQFF
TGTGCCAGCAGCGTAGGGGTAGCGGGAGGGTTAGGCGAGCAGTTCTTC
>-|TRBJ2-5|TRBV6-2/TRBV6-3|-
CASSYPIGGQETQYF
TGTGCCAGCAGTTACCCGATTGGCGGGCAAGAGACCCAGTACTTC
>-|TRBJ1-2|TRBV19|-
CASSVVGLYGYTF
TGTGCCAGTAGTGTGGTTGGTCTATATGGCTACACCTTC
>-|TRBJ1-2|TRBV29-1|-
CSVEGGELGYTF
TGCAGCGTTGAAGGGGGGGAATTAGGCTACACCTTC
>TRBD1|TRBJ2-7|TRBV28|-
CASSLLGQGAFEQYF
TGTGCCAGCAGTCTTCTGGGACAGGGGGCTTTCGAGCAGTACTTC
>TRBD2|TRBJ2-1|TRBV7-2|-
CASSPTGGRPYNEQFF
TGTGCCAGCAGCCCGACGGGGGGGAGGCCCTACAATGAGCAGTTCTTC
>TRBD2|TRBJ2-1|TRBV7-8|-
CASSRVVGLAGGKQFF
TGTGCCAGCAGCCGAGTAGTGGGACTAGCGGGAGGAAAGCAGTTCTTC
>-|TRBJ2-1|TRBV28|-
CASSSQGLWGNEQFF
TGTGCCAGCAGTTCCCAGGGGTTGTGGGGCAATGAGCAGTTCTTC
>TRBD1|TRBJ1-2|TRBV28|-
CATQSTGTGPFPYGYTF
TGTGCCACCCAATCCACCGGGACAGGGCCCTTCCCTTATGGCTACACCTTC
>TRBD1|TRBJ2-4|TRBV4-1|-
CASSQVGTGSKNIQYF
TGCGCCAGCAGCCAAGTCGGGACAGGGTCTAAGAACATTCAGTACTTC
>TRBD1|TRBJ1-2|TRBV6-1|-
CASSDPGTGGYGYTF
TGTGCCAGCAGTGACCCCGGGACAGGGGGCTATGGCTACACCTTC
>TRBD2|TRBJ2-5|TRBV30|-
CAWSVRSGIQETQYF
TGTGCCTGGAGTGTGCGGAGCGGGATCCAAGAGACCCAGTACTTC
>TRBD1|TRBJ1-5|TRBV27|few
CASSLTGGQPQHF
TGTGCCAGCAGCCTAACAGGGGGGCAGCCCCAGCATTTT
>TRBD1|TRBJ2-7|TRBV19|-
CASSGDRAYEQYF
TGTGCCAGTAGTGGGGACAGGGCGTACGAGCAGTACTTC
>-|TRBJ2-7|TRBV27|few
CASGQGHEQYF
TGTGCCAGCGGCCAGGGCCACGAGCAGTACTTC
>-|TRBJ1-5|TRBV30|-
CAWSVAASDQPQHF
TGTGCCTGGAGTGTAGCCGCATCCGATCAGCCCCAGCATTTT
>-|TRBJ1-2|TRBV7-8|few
CASSPDTPRSF
TGTGCCAGCAGCCCTGACACCCCTCGATCCTTC
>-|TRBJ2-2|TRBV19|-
CASSIGGLSANTGELFF
TGTGCCAGTAGTATCGGAGGGCTATCGGCGAACACCGGGGAGCTGTTTTTT
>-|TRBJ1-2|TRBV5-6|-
CASSLITVPIQSYTF
TGTGCCAGCAGCTTGATCACAGTACCTATCCAAAGCTACACCTTC
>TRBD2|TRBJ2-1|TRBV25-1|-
CASSDSAGGVYNEQFF
TGTGCCAGCAGTGATTCAGCGGGAGGGGTCTACAATGAGCAGTTCTTC
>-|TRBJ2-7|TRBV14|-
CASSPIDRYEQYF
TGTGCCAGCAGCCCGATCGACAGGTACGAGCAGTACTTC
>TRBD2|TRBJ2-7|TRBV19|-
CASSMASGSYEQYF
TGTGCCAGTAGTATGGCTAGCGGGAGTTACGAGCAGTACTTC
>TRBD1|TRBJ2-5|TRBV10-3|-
CAIGQGTEETQYF
TGTGCCATCGGACAGGGAACGGAAGAGACCCAGTACTTC
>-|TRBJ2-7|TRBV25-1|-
CASSQGYEQYF
TGTGCCAGCAGTCAGGGTTACGAGCAGTACTTC
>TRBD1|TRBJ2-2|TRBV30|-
CASIQGAGTGELFF
TGTGCCTCGATACAGGGGGCCGGTACCGGGGAGCTGTTTTTT
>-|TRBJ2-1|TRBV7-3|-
CASSLAGQIYNEQFF
TGTGCCAGCAGCTTAGCTGGACAGATCTACAATGAGCAGTTCTTC
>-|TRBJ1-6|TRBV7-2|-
CASSAGLADNSPLHF
TGTGCCAGCAGCGCGGGCCTTGCTGATAATTCACCCCTCCACTTT
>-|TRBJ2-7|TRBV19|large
CASSPGYEQYF
TGTGCCAGTAGTCCGGGGTACGAGCAGTACTTC
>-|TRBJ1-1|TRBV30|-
CAWMQGMNTEAFF
TGTGCCTGGATGCAGGGAATGAACACTGAAGCTTTCTTT
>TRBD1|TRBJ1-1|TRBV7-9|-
CASSEQGSSTEAFF
TGTGCCAGCAGTGAACAGGGGTCGTCCACTGAAGCTTTCTTT
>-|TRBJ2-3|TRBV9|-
CASSVDRNTDTQYF
TGTGCCAGCAGCGTAGACAGAAACACAGATACGCAGTATTTT
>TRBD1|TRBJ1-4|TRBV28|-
CATFTGGTNEKLFF
TGTGCCACCTTTACAGGGGGAACTAATGAAAAACTGTTTTTT